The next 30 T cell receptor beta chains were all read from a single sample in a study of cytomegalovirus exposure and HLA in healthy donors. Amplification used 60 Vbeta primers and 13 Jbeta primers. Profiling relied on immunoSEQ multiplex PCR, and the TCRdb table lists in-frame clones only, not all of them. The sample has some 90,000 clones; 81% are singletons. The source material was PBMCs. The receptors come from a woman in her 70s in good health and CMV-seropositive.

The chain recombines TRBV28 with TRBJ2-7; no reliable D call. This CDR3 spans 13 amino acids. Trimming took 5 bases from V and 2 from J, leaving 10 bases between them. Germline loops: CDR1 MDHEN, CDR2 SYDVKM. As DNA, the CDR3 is TGTGCCAGCAGTGCAGGTAGTCCCTACGAGCAGTACTTC. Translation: CASSAGSPYEQYF.

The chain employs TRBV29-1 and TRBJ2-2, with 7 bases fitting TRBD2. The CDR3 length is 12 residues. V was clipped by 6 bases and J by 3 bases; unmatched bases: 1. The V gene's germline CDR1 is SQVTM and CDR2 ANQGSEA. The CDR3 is CSVREDTGELFF. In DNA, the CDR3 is TGCAGCGTCCGGGAGGACACCGGGGAGCTGTTTTTT.

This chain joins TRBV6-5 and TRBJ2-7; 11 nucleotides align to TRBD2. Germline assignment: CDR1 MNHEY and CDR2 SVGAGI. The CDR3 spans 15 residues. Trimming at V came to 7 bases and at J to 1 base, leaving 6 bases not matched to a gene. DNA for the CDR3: TGTGCCAGCATTCATACTAGCGGGAGTTCCTACGAGCAGTACTTC. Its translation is CASIHTSGSSYEQYF.

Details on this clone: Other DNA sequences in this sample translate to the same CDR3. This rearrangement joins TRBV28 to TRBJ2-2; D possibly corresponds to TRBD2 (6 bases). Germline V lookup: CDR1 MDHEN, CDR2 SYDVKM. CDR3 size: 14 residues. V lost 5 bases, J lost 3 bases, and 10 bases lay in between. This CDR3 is CASSPRRDTGELFF. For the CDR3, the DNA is TGTGCCAGCAGTCCCAGGAGGGACACCGGGGAGCTGTTTTTT.

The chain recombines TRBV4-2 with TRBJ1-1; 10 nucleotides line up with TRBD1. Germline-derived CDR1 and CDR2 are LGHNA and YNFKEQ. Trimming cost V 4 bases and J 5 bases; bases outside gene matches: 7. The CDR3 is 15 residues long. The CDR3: CASSPGQGRITEAFF. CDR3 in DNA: TGTGCCAGCAGCCCGGGACAGGGGAGAATAACTGAAGCTTTCTTT.

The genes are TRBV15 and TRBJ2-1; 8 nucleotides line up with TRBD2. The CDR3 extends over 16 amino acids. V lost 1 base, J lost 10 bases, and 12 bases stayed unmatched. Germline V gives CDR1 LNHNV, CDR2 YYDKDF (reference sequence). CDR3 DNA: TGTGCCACCAGCAGAGCTCTAGCGAGTCGCGGGGGGGAGCAGTTCTTC. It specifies CATSRALASRGGEQFF.

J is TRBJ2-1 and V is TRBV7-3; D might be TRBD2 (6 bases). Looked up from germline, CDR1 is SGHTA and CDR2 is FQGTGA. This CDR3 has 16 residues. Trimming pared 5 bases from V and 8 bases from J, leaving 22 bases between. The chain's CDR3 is CASSRRASVLGDEQFF. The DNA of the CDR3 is TGTGCCAGCAGCCGGCGGGCTAGCGTTCTGGGGGATGAGCAGTTCTTC.

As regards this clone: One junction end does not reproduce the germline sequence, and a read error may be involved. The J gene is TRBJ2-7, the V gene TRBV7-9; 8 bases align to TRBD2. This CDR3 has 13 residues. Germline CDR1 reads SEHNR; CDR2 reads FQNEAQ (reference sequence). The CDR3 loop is CSSSPSSGPRQYF. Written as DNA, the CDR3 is TGTTCCAGCAGCCCCTCTAGCGGGCCGAGGCAGTACTTC.

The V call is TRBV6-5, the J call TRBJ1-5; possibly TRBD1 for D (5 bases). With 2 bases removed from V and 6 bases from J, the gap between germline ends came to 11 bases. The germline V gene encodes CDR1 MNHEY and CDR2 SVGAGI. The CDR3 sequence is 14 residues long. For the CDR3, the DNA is TGTGCCAGCAGTTACGGGGGGGTAGGTCAGCCCCAGCATTTT. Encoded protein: CASSYGGVGQPQHF.

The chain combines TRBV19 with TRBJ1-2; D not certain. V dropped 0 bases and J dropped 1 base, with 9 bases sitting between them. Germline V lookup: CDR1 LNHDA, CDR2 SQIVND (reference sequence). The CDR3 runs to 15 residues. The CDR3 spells CASSIDLSFNYGYTF. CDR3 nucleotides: TGTGCCAGTAGTATAGATCTTTCCTTTAACTATGGCTACACCTTC.

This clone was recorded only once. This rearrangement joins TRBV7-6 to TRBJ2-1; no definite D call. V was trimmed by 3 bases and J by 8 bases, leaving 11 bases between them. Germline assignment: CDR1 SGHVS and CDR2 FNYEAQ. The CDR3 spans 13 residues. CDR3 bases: TGTGCCAGCAGCTTGAAAGTGGGCCATGAGCAGTTCTTC. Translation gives CASSLKVGHEQFF.

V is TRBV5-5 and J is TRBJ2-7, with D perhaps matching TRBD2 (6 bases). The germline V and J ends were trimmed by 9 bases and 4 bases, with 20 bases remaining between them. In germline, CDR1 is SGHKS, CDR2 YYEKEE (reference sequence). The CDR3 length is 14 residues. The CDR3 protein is CATSLLAASYEQYF. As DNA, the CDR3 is TGTGCCACCTCCCTTTTAGCGGCGTCTTACGAGCAGTACTTC.

In DNA, the CDR3 is TGTGCCAGCAGTACACGAGTACAGGGGTTCGGGGAGCAGTACTTC. This sequence encodes CASSTRVQGFGEQYF. V and J are TRBV6-6 and TRBJ2-7; 7 nucleotides match TRBD1. The CDR3 loop spans 15 amino acids. CDR1 is MNHNY, CDR2 SVGAGI, per germline (reference sequence). The V and J ends lost 5 bases and 7 bases, in that order; junction bases with no gene match: 14.

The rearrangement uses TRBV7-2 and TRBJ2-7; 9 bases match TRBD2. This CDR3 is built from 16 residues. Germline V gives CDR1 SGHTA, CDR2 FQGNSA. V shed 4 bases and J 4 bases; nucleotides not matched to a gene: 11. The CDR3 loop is CASSSFSGSGRYEQYF. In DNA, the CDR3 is TGTGCCAGCAGCTCATTTAGCGGGAGTGGGAGATACGAGCAGTACTTC.

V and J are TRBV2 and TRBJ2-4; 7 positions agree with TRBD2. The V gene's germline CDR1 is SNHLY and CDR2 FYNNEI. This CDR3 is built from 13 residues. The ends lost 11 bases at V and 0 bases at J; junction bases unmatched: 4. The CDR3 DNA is TGTGCCCCCCGGGAGGTAGCCAAAAACATTCAGTACTTC. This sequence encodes CAPREVAKNIQYF.

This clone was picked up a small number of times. Here the CDR3 reads CASSQDFSLAGAGGELFF. DNA for the CDR3: TGCGCCAGCAGCCAAGATTTTAGTCTAGCGGGAGCGGGCGGGGAGCTGTTTTTT. V and J are TRBV4-3 and TRBJ2-2; 10 nucleotides align to TRBD2. The V segment lost 0 bases and the J segment 7 bases; nucleotides outside the gene matches: 11. CDR1 is LGHNA, CDR2 YSLEER, per germline. This CDR3 has 18 residues.

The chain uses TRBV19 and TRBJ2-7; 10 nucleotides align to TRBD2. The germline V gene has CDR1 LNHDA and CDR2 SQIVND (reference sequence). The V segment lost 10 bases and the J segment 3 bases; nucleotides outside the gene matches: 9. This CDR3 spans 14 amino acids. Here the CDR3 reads CATTSGTHGYEQYF. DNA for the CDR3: TGTGCCACCACTAGCGGGACCCACGGCTACGAGCAGTACTTC.

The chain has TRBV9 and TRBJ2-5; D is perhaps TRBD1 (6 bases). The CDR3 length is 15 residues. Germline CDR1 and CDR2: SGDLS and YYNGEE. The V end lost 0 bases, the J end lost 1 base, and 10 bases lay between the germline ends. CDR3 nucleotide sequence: TGTGCCAGCAGCGTAGGGGGGCGTTTCCAAGAGACCCAGTACTTC. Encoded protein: CASSVGGRFQETQYF.

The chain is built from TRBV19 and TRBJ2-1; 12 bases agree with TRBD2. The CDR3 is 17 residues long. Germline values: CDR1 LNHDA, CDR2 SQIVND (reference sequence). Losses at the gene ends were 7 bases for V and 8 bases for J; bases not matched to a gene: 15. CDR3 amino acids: CASIPGGLAGGGDEQFF. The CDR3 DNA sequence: TGTGCCAGTATCCCGGGAGGCCTAGCGGGAGGGGGGGATGAGCAGTTCTTC.

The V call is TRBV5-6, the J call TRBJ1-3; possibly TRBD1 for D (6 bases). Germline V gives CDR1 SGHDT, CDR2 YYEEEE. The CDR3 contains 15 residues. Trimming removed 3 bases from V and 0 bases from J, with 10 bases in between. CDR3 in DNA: TGTGCCAGCAGCTGGGGACAAGCCTCTGGAAACACCATATATTTT. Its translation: CASSWGQASGNTIYF.

Here the CDR3 reads CATSRAQPGRLGRTTEAFF. The CDR3 bases are TGTGCCACCAGCAGAGCCCAACCGGGGAGGCTGGGAAGGACCACTGAAGCTTTCTTT. V gene TRBV15 combines with J gene TRBJ1-1; D is ambiguous. This CDR3 region has 19 residues. V shed 1 base and J shed 4 bases, with 25 bases lying between them. The germline CDR1 and CDR2 sequences are LNHNV and YYDKDF (reference sequence).

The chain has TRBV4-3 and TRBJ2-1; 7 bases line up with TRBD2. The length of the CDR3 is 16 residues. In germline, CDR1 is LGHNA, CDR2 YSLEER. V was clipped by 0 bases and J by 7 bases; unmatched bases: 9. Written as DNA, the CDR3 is TGCGCCAGCAGCCAAGAAGGGGCGGGAGTAAAGAATGAGCAGTTCTTC. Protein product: CASSQEGAGVKNEQFF.

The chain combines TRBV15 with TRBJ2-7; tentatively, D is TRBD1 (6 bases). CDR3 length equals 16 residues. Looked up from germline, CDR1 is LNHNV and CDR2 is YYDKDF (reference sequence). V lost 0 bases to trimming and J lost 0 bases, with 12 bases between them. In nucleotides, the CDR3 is TGTGCCACCAGCAGAGATCACAGGGCCAGCTCCTACGAGCAGTACTTC. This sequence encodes CATSRDHRASSYEQYF.

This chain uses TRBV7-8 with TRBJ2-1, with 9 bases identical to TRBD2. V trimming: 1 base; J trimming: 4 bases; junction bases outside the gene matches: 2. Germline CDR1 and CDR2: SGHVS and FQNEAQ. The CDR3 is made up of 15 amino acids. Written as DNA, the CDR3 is TGTGCCAGCAGCTTAGGAGCGGGAGGATACAATGAGCAGTTCTTC. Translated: CASSLGAGGYNEQFF. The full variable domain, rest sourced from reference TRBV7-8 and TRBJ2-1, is GAGVSQSPRYKVAKRGQDVALRCDPISGHVSLFWYQQALGQGPEFLTYFQNEAQLDKSGLPSDRFFAERPEGSVSTLKIQRTQQEDSAVYLCASSLGAGGYNEQFFGPGTRLTVL.

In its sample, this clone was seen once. This CDR3 reads CAWSVLYRLQETQYF. As DNA, the CDR3 is TGTGCCTGGAGTGTACTCTATAGACTTCAAGAGACCCAGTACTTC. V gene TRBV30 combines with J gene TRBJ2-5; no reliable D call. CDR1 GTSNPN and CDR2 SVGIG come from the germline V gene (reference sequence). Trimming took off 0 bases at V and 2 bases at J, with 13 bases between the two ends. The CDR3 runs 15 residues.

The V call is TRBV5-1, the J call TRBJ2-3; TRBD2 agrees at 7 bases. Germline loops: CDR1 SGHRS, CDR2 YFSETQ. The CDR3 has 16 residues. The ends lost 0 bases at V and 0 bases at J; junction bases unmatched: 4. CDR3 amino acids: CASSLGTSESTDTQYF. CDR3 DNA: TGCGCCAGCAGCTTGGGAACTAGCGAGAGCACAGATACGCAGTATTTT. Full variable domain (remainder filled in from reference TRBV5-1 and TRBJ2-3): KAGVTQTPRYLIKTRGQQVTLSCSPISGHRSVSWYQQTPGQGLQFLFEYFSETQRNKGNFPGRFSGRQFSNSRSEMNVSTLELGDSALYLCASSLGTSESTDTQYFGPGTRLTVL.

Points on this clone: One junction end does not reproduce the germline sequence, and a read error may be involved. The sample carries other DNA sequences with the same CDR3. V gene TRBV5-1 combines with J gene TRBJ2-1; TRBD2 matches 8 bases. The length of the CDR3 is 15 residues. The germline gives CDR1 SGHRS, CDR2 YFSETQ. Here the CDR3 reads CASKTTSVSYNEQFF. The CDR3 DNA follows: TGCGCCAGCAAAACGACTAGCGTTTCCTATAATGAGCAGTTCTTC.

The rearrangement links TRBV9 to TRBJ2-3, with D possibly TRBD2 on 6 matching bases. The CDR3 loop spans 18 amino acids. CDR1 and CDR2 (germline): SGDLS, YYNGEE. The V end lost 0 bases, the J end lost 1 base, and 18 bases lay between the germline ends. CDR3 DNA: TGTGCCAGCAGCGTAGCTACCCCCGTCTGGGGGGGCACAGATACGCAGTATTTT. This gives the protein CASSVATPVWGGTDTQYF.

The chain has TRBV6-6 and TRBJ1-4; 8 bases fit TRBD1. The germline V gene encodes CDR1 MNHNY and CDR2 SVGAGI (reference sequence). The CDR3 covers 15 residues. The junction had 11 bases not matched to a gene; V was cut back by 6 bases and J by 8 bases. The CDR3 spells CASRPRTGLGEKLFF. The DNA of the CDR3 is TGTGCCAGCAGACCACGGACAGGGCTAGGGGAAAAACTGTTTTTT.

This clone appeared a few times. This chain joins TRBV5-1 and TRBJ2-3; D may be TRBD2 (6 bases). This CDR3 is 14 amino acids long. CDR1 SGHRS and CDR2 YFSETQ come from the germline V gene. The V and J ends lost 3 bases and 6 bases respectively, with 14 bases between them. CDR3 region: CASSYSGPLDTQYF. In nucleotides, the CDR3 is TGCGCCAGCAGCTATAGCGGCCCCCTCGATACGCAGTATTTT.